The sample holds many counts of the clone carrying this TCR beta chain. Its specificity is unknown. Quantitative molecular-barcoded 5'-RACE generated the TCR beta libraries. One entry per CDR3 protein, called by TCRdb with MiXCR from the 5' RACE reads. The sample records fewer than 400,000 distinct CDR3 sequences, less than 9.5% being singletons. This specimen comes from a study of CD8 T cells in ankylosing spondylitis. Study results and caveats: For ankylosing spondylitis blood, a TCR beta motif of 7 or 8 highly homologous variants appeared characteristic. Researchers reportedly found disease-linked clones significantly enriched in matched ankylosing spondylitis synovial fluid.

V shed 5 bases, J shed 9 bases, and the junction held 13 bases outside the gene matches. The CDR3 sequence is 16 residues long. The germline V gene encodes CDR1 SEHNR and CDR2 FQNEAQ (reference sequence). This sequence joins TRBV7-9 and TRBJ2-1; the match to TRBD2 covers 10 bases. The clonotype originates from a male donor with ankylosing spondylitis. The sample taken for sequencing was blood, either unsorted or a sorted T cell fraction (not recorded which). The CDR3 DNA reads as TGTGCCAGCAGCGCCAAGTCTAGCGGGAGTTATGGTGAGCAGTTCTTC. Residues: CASSAKSSGSYGEQFF.